The text below deals with one T cell receptor (beta chain). Possible read error: a much larger clone is one base away. This entry belongs to a study of T cells in Graves' hyperthyroidism and ophthalmopathy. RNA transcripts served as the template for amplifying TCR beta CDR3 regions. A set of HTBI primers served as the primers for a first-round RT-PCR of the TCR CDR3. Each CDR3 protein is one row after TCRdb ran MiXCR on the multiplex PCR reads. The table includes around 250,000 distinct CDR3 sequences, around 15% detected once. Germline CDR1 SQVTM, CDR2 ANQGSEA. The CDR3 is made up of 12 amino acids. V lost 3 bases and J 0 bases, leaving 0 bases between the germline ends.

The sample comprised blood. The clonotype comes from a woman under 30 with Graves' ophthalmopathy. The J gene is TRBJ2-6, the V gene TRBV29-1; D remains ambiguous. The CDR3 protein is CSVDSGANVLTF. The CDR3 DNA sequence: TGCAGCGTTGACTCTGGGGCCAACGTCCTGACTTTC. Variable domain in full (rest from reference TRBV29-1 and TRBJ2-6): SAVISQKPSRDICQRGTSLTIQCQVDSQVTMMFWYRQQPGQSLTLIATANQGSEATYESGFVIDKFPISRPNLTFSTLTVSNMSPEDSSIYLCSVDSGANVLTFGAGSRLTVL.